These 21 T cell receptor beta chains came from one sample sequenced in a study of T cell repertoires in cytomegalovirus infection. These TCRs' antigens remain unknown. TCRdb reprocessed the reads via MiXCR and lists one record per CDR3 protein. This sample yields under 850,000 distinct CDR3 sequences, of which around 31% are seen a single time; around a sixth belongs to the top ten. The input for sequencing was cultured PBMCs, taken from culture after CMV antigen stimulation. The source is a human donor in good health (CMV status not recorded). Some clones in this sample may be carry-over from other donors' samples.

The chain carries TRBV2 and TRBJ2-5; 9 bases are a match to TRBD2. The germline V gene has CDR1 SNHLY and CDR2 FYNNEI. The CDR3 sequence is 16 residues long. The trim removed 2 bases at V and 4 bases at J, leaving 8 bases unmatched. As DNA, the CDR3 is TGTGCCAGCAGTGAAAACCTAGCGGGGCTGGGAGAGACCCAGTACTTC. Its protein product is CASSENLAGLGETQYF.

The sample holds a few counts of this clonotype. This chain uses TRBV7-9 with TRBJ2-2; D is unresolved. Trimming took 5 bases from V and 3 from J, leaving 13 bases between them. This CDR3 has 15 residues. Germline values: CDR1 SEHNR, CDR2 FQNEAQ (reference sequence). The CDR3 region is CASSPPNWDTGELFF. CDR3 DNA: TGTGCCAGCAGCCCCCCCAATTGGGACACCGGGGAGCTGTTTTTT. The variable domain in full, completed from reference TRBV7-9 and TRBJ2-2, reads DTGVSQNPRHKITKRGQNVTFRCDPISEHNRLYWYRQTLGQGPEFLTYFQNEAQLEKSRLLSDRFSAERPKGSFSTLEIQRTEQGDSAMYLCASSPPNWDTGELFFGEGSRLTVL.

A note on this clonotype: One end of the junction varies from germline; a read error may be responsible. The chain combines TRBV4-1 with TRBJ2-7, with TRBD2 identical over 8 bases. The germline V gene encodes CDR1 MGHRA and CDR2 YSYEKL. This CDR3 comprises 14 residues. CDR3 sequence (DNA): TGTGCCAGCAGCCAAACTAGCGGACCATACGAGCAGTACTTC. As protein: CASSQTSGPYEQYF.

This clonotype appeared many times. The genes are TRBV7-2 and TRBJ2-7; TRBD2 matches at 10 bases. This CDR3 has 17 amino acids. Germline values: CDR1 SGHTA, CDR2 FQGNSA. V was clipped by 1 base and J by 2 bases; unmatched bases: 8. CDR3 protein: CASSLGAGGILAYEQYF. CDR3 sequence (DNA): TGTGCCAGCAGCTTAGGAGCGGGGGGGATCCTCGCCTACGAGCAGTACTTC.

Only a few counts were recorded for this clonotype. The V call is TRBV6-6, the J call TRBJ2-1; D possibly corresponds to TRBD1 (5 bases). The V end lost 5 bases, the J end lost 3 bases, and 17 bases lay between the germline ends. The germline V gene has CDR1 MNHNY and CDR2 SVGAGI (reference sequence). CDR3 length equals 16 residues. The CDR3: CASSDPDRNYYNEQFF. The CDR3 nucleotides read TGTGCCAGCAGTGACCCCGACAGAAATTACTACAATGAGCAGTTCTTC.

This clonotype has only a few counts. V gene TRBV4-1 combines with J gene TRBJ2-1; 11 nucleotides agree with TRBD2. The length of the CDR3 is 18 residues. The germline V gene has CDR1 MGHRA and CDR2 YSYEKL. V lost 0 bases and J lost 0; bases outside the gene matches: 4. CDR3 amino acids: CASSQDLAGGPSYNEQFF. In nucleotides, the CDR3 is TGCGCCAGCAGCCAAGATCTAGCGGGGGGTCCCTCCTACAATGAGCAGTTCTTC.

This clonotype was seen more than once but under ten times. The V call is TRBV7-8, the J call TRBJ2-7, with D possibly matching TRBD2 (6 bases). The germline V and J ends were trimmed by 5 bases and 7 bases, with 18 bases remaining between them. The CDR3 contains 14 residues. The germline V gene has CDR1 SGHVS and CDR2 FQNEAQ. This CDR3 reads CASSGSVGRWEQYF. The CDR3 nucleotides read TGTGCCAGCAGCGGCTCCGTGGGGAGGTGGGAGCAGTACTTC.

This clonotype has only a few counts. This chain joins TRBV12-3 or TRBV12-4 and TRBJ1-2, with D hard to call. The CDR3 runs to 14 residues. Trimming pared 2 bases from V and 4 bases from J, leaving 11 bases between. The CDR3 region is CASSLTRNSYGYTF. As DNA, the CDR3 is TGTGCCAGCAGTTTAACCAGGAATAGCTATGGCTACACCTTC.

V usage is TRBV7-9 and J usage is TRBJ1-2; TRBD1 is a possible D gene (5 bases). The CDR3 length is 15 residues. CDR1 and CDR2 (germline): SEHNR, FQNEAQ (reference sequence). The ends were cut back, 5 bases at V and 4 bases at J, with 17 bases in the middle. CDR3 in DNA: TGTGCCAGCAGCCACCCGGGGCACCGCGGCTATGGCTACACCTTC. Translated: CASSHPGHRGYGYTF.

V usage is TRBV6-2 or TRBV6-3 and J usage is TRBJ2-5; D is perhaps TRBD1 (5 bases). The V end lost 5 bases, the J end lost 5 bases, and 12 bases lay between the germline ends. This CDR3 comprises 13 residues. Germline values: CDR1 MNHEY, CDR2 SVGEGT. CDR3 region: CASSGRTGETQYF. The CDR3 DNA reads as TGTGCCAGCAGTGGGCGAACAGGCGAGACCCAGTACTTC.

The chain links TRBV20-1 to TRBJ2-5; 7 nucleotides line up with TRBD2. J gave up 3 bases and V 1 base, and 2 bases lay outside the gene matches. The V gene's germline CDR1 is DFQATT and CDR2 SNEGSKA (reference sequence). This CDR3 has 13 amino acids. The CDR3 DNA reads as TGCAGTGCTAGAGGTGGGGGGGAAGAGACCCAGTACTTC. This encodes CSARGGGEETQYF.

This clonotype appeared many times. This chain links TRBV4-1 with TRBJ2-5; D gene uncertain. The CDR3 is 14 amino acids. V was trimmed by 1 base and J by 6 bases, leaving 12 bases between them. Germline values: CDR1 MGHRA, CDR2 YSYEKL. The CDR3 DNA reads TGCGCCAGCAGCCAAGGAACCCCCGGCAAGACCCAGTACTTC. Its translation is CASSQGTPGKTQYF.

This sequence joins TRBV12-3 or TRBV12-4 and TRBJ1-4, with D hard to call. V lost 3 bases and J lost 4, with 12 bases in between. This CDR3 is built from 15 residues. The CDR3 sequence: CASSLNSGLNEKLFF. CDR3 nucleotide sequence: TGTGCCAGCAGTTTGAATTCCGGTCTTAATGAAAAACTGTTTTTT.

The J gene is TRBJ1-4, the V gene TRBV11-2, with a weak D call TRBD1 (5 bases). Germline values: CDR1 SGHAT, CDR2 FQNNGV. The V gene lost 5 bases and the J gene lost 6 bases, with 10 bases spanning the gap. CDR3 length equals 13 residues. Written as DNA, the CDR3 is TGTGCCAGCAGCCGGGGGTTACATGAAAAACTGTTTTTT. Translated, it gives CASSRGLHEKLFF.

The sample holds a few counts of this clonotype. The genes are TRBV7-9 and TRBJ1-3; no reliable D call. The CDR3 contains 14 residues. The ends were cut back, 6 bases at V and 7 bases at J, with 16 bases in the middle. Germline V gene sequence: CDR1 SEHNR, CDR2 FQNEAQ (reference sequence). In DNA form, the CDR3 reads TGTGCCAGCAGTTCCCAGGCTCAAGGGAACACCATATATTTT. Residues: CASSSQAQGNTIYF.

This rearrangement joins TRBV5-1 to TRBJ2-3, with TRBD1 matching 8 bases. V shed 4 bases, J shed 0 bases, and the junction held 10 bases outside the gene matches. Germline-derived CDR1 and CDR2 are SGHRS and YFSETQ. The CDR3 covers 17 residues. The chain's CDR3 is CASSPRQGLTSTDTQYF. The DNA for the CDR3 is TGCGCCAGCAGCCCTAGACAGGGGCTAACTAGCACAGATACGCAGTATTTT.

This clonotype was picked up a small number of times. The chain employs TRBV4-1 and TRBJ1-1, with D maybe TRBD1 (5 bases). Germline-derived CDR1 and CDR2 are MGHRA and YSYEKL. CDR3 length: 12 amino acids. V was pared by 0 bases and J by 11 bases, with 10 bases between. The DNA for the CDR3 is TGCGCCAGCAGCCAAGAAGGGACCCGGGCTTTCTTT. Translating it yields CASSQEGTRAFF.

CDR3 in amino acids: CASSSGTSRSYEQYF. In nucleotides, the CDR3 is TGTGCCAGCAGTTCGGGGACTAGTCGCTCCTACGAGCAGTACTTC. This rearrangement joins TRBV6-2 or TRBV6-3 to TRBJ2-7; 8 nucleotides match TRBD2. This CDR3 is 15 amino acids long. V shed 4 bases, J shed 0 bases, and the junction held 5 bases outside the gene matches. Germline CDR1 is MNHEY and CDR2 is SVGEGT.

This chain links TRBV9 with TRBJ2-3, with D possibly TRBD1 on 6 matching bases. The germline V gene encodes CDR1 SGDLS and CDR2 YYNGEE. This CDR3 has 13 amino acids. V was clipped by 4 bases and J by 5 bases, with 11 bases between them. The CDR3 protein is CASSPEGEDTQYF. The CDR3 DNA follows: TGTGCCAGCAGCCCCGAGGGGGAAGATACGCAGTATTTT.

This rearrangement joins TRBV12-3 or TRBV12-4 to TRBJ2-1; 9 nucleotides agree with TRBD2. The V segment lost 3 bases and the J segment 5 bases; nucleotides outside the gene matches: 5. This CDR3 comprises 15 residues. The CDR3 nucleotides are TGTGCCAGCAGTTTCGGACTAGCGTCCCACAATGAGCAGTTCTTC. Translated, it gives CASSFGLASHNEQFF.

This clonotype came up once. Sequence at one end of the junction differs from germline and may be a read error. This chain uses TRBV5-3 with TRBJ1-3, with D unclear. TRBV5-3 is an open reading frame, and its role is uncertain. The CDR3 contains 15 residues. This chain's CDR3 is CASSFNTASGNTIYF. The CDR3 region has the DNA TGTGCCAGCAGCTTTAACACAGCCTCTGGAAACACCATATATTTT.